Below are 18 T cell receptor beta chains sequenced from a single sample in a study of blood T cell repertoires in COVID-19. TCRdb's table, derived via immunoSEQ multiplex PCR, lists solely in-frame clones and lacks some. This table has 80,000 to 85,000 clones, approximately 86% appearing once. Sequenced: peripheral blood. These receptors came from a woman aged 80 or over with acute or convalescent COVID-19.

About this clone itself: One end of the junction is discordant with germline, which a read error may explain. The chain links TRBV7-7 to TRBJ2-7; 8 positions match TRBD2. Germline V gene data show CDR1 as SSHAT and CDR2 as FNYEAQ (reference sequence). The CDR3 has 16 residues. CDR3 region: CASSSGPLAGSYEQYF. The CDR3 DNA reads TGTGCTAGCAGTTCCGGGCCCCTAGCGGGCTCCTACGAGCAGTACTTC.

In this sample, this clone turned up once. The CDR3 protein is CASSLKSGGTDTQYF. The DNA of the CDR3 is TGTGCCAGCAGTTTAAAGTCGGGAGGAACAGATACGCAGTATTTT. The rearrangement joins TRBV27 to TRBJ2-3, with TRBD2 matching over 7 bases. Trimming at V came to 2 bases and at J to 3 bases, leaving 5 bases not matched to a gene. The CDR3 length is 15 residues. Germline CDR1 is MNHEY and CDR2 is SMNVEV (reference sequence).

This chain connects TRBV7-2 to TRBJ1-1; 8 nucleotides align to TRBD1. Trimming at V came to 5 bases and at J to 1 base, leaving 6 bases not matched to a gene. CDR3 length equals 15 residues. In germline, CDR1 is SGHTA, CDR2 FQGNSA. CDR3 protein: CASSRGQEKNTEAFF. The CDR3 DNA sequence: TGTGCCAGCAGCCGGGGACAGGAGAAGAACACTGAAGCTTTCTTT. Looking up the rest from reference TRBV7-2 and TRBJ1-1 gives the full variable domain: GAGVSQSPSNKVTEKGKDVELRCDPISGHTALYWYRQSLGQGLEFLIYFQGNSAPDKSGLPSDRFSAERTGGSVSTLTIQRTQQEDSAVYLCASSRGQEKNTEAFFGQGTRLTVV.

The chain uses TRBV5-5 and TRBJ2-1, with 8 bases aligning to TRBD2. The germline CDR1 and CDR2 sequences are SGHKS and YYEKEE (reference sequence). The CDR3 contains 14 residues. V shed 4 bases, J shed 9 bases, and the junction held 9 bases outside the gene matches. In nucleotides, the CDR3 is TGTGCCAGCAGCGCGGGGGGATTGTCCGGTGAGCAGTTCTTC. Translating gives CASSAGGLSGEQFF.

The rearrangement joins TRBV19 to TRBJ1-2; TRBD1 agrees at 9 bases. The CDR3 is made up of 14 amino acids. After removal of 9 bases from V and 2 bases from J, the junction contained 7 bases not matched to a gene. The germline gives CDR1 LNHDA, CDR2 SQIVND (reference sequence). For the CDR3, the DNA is TGTGCCAGCCTGGGACAGGGAAGGAACTATGGCTACACCTTC. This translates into CASLGQGRNYGYTF. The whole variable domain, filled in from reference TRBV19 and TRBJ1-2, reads DGGITQSPKYLFRKEGQNVTLSCEQNLNHDAMYWYRQDPGQGLRLIYYSQIVNDFQKGDIAEGYSVSREKKESFPLTVTSAQKNPTAFYLCASLGQGRNYGYTFGSGTRLTVV.

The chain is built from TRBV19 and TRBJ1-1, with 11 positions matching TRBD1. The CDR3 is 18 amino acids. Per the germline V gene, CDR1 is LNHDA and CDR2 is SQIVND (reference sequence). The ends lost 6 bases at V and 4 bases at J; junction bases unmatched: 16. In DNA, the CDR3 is TGTGCCAGTAGACCGACCGCAAAGGACAGGGGGCGGTTCACTGAAGCTTTCTTT. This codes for CASRPTAKDRGRFTEAFF.

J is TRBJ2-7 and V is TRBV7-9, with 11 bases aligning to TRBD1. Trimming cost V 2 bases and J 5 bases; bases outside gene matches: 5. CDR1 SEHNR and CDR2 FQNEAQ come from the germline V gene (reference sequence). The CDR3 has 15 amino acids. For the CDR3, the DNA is TGTGCCAGCAGCTTATACCGGGACAGGGGGAACGAGCAGTACTTC. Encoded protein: CASSLYRDRGNEQYF.

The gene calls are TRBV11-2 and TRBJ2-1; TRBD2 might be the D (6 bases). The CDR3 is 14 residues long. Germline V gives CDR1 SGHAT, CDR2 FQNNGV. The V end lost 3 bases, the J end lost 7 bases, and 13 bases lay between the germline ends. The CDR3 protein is CASSLRSGRNEQFF. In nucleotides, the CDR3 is TGTGCCAGCAGCTTGAGGTCCGGGAGAAATGAGCAGTTCTTC.

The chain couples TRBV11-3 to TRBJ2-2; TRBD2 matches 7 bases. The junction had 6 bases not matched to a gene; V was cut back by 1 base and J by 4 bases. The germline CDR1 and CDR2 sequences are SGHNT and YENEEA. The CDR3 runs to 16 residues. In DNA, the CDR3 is TGTGCCAGCAGCTTAGCGGCGGGAGCAGGCACCGGGGAGCTGTTTTTT. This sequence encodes CASSLAAGAGTGELFF.

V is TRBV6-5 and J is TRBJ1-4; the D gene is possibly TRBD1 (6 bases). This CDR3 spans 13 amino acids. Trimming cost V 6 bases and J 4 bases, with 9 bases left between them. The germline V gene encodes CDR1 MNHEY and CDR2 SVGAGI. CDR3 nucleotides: TGTGCCAGCAGACGACAGGTTAATGAAAAACTGTTTTTT. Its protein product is CASRRQVNEKLFF.

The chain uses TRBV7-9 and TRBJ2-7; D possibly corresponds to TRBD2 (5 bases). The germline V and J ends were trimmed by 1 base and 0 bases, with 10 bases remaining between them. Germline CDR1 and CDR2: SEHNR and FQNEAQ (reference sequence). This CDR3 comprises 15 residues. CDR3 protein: CASSLVGGSSYEQYF. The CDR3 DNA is TGTGCCAGCAGCTTAGTAGGCGGGTCCTCCTACGAGCAGTACTTC. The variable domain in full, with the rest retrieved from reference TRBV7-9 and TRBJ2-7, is DTGVSQNPRHKITKRGQNVTFRCDPISEHNRLYWYRQTLGQGPEFLTYFQNEAQLEKSRLLSDRFSAERPKGSFSTLEIQRTEQGDSAMYLCASSLVGGSSYEQYFGPGTRLTVT.

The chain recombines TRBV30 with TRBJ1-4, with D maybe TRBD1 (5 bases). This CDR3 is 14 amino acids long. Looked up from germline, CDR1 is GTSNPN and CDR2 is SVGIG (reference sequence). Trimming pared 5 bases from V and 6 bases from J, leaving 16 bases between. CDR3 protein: CAWGAISRDEKLFF. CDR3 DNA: TGTGCCTGGGGCGCAATTAGCAGGGATGAAAAACTGTTTTTT.

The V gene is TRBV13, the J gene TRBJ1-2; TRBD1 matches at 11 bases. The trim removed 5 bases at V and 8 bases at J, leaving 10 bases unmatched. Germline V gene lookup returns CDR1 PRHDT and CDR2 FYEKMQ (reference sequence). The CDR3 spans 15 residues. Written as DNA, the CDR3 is TGTGCCAGCAGCGGGCGGACAGGGGGCGCATCGGGCTACACCTTC. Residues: CASSGRTGGASGYTF.

The CDR3 sequence: CASSALTSGRYNEQFF. The CDR3 bases are TGTGCCAGCAGCGCCCTGACTAGCGGGAGGTACAATGAGCAGTTCTTC. The chain is built from TRBV9 and TRBJ2-1, with TRBD2 matching 13 bases. Per the germline V gene, CDR1 is SGDLS and CDR2 is YYNGEE. The CDR3 covers 16 residues. V trimming: 3 bases; J trimming: 4 bases; junction bases outside the gene matches: 4.

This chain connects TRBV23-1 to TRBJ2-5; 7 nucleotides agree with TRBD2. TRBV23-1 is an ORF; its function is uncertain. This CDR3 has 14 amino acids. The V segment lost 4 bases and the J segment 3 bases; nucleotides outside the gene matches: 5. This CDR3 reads CASSLEGREETQYF. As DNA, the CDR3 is TGCGCCAGCAGTCTCGAGGGGAGGGAAGAGACCCAGTACTTC.

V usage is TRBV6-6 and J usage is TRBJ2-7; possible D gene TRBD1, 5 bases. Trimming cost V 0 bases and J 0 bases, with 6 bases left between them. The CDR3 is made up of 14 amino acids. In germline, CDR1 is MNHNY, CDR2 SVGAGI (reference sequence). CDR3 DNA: TGTGCCAGCAGTTACTCTGACAGCTCCTACGAGCAGTACTTC. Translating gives CASSYSDSSYEQYF.

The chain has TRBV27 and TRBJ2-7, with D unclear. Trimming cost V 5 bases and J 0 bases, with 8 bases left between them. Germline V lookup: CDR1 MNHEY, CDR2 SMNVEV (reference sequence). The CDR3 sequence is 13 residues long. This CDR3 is CASSRTASYEQYF. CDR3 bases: TGTGCCAGCAGTAGAACAGCCTCCTACGAGCAGTACTTC.

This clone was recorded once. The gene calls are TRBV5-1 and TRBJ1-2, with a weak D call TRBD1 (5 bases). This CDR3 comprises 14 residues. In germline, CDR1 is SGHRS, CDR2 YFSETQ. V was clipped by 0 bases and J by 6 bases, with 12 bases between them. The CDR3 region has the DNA TGCGCCAGCAGCTTGGCCCAGGGTGAAAATGGCTACACCTTC. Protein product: CASSLAQGENGYTF.